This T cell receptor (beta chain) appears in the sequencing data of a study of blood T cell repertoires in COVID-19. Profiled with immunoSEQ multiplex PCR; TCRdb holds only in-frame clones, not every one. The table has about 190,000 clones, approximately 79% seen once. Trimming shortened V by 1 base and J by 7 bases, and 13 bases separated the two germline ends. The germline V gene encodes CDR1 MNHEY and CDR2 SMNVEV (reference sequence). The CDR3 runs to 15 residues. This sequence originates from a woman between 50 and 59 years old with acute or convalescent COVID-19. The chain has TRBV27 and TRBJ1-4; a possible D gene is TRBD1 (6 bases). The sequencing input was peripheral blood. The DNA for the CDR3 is TGTGCCAGCAGTTTATTACGGGACAAGGGTGAAAAACTGTTTTTT. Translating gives CASSLLRDKGEKLFF. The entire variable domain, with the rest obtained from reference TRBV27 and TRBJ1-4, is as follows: EAQVTQNPRYLITVTGKKLTVTCSQNMNHEYMSWYRQDPGLGLRQIYYSMNVEVTDKGDVPEGYKVSRKEKRNFPLILESPSPNQTSLYFCASSLLRDKGEKLFFGSGTQLSVL.